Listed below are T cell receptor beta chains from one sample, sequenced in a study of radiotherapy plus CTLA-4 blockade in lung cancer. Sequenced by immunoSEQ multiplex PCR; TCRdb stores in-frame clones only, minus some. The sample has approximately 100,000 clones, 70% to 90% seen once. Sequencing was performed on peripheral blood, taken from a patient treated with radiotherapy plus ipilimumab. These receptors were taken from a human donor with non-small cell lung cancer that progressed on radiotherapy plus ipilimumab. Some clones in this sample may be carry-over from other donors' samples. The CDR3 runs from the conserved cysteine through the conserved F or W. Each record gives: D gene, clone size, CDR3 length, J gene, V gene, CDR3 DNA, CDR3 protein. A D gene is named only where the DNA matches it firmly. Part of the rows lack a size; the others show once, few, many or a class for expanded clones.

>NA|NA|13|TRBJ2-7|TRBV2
TGTGCCAGCTTCAGCGGTAGCTCCTACGAGCAGTACTTC
CASFSGSSYEQYF
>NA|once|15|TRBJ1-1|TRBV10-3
TGTGCCATCAGTGAGCCCTCCGATCCGAACACTGAAGCTTTCTTT
CAISEPSDPNTEAFF
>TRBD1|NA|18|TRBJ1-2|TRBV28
TGTGCCAGCAGTTTATCCCCGACAGGGGCGGCTAGTAACTATGGCTACACCTTC
CASSLSPTGAASNYGYTF
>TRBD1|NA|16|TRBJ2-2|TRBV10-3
TGTGCCACCCTGACAGGGTCGATTCCGACCACCGGGGAGCTGTTTTTT
CATLTGSIPTTGELFF
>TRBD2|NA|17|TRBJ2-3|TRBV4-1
TGCGCCAGCAGCCAAGATCAACTAGCGGGGTTCACAGATACGCAGTATTTT
CASSQDQLAGFTDTQYF
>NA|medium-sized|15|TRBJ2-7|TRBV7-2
TGTGCCAGCAGCTTAGCGGGGGCCACCTCCTACGAGCAGTACTTC
CASSLAGATSYEQYF
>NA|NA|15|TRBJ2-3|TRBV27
TGTGCCAGCAGTTTTAGGGGGGGCAGGACAGATACGCAGTATTTT
CASSFRGGRTDTQYF
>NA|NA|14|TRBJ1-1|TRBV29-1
TGCAGCGTTGAAGATTTCGCAGGAAACACTGAAGCTTTCTTT
CSVEDFAGNTEAFF
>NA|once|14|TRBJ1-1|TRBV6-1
TGTGCCAGCAGTGACAGGTGGAGGAACACTGAAGCTTTCTTT
CASSDRWRNTEAFF
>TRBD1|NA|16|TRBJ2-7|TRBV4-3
TGCGCCAGCAGCCAAGATTGGTACAGGGGGCACTACGAGCAGTACTTC
CASSQDWYRGHYEQYF
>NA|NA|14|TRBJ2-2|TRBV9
TGTGCCAGCAGTACAGAGGCGGGCACCGGGGAGCTGTTTTTT
CASSTEAGTGELFF
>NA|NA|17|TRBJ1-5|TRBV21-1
TGTGCCAGCAGCAAAAGCCGACAAGTCCAGGCGGATCAGCCCCAGCATTTT
CASSKSRQVQADQPQHF
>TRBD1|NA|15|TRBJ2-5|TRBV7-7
TGTGCTAGCAGCGAAGACAGGGGGCACGGAGAGACCCAGTACTTC
CASSEDRGHGETQYF
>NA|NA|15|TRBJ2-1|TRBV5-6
TGTGCCAGCAGCTCCGGAGGAGTAGGCTACAATGAGCAGTTCTTC
CASSSGGVGYNEQFF
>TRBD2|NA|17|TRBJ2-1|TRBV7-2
TGTGCCAGCAGCTTAAAAGGCGGGAGTATCCTCTACAATGAGCAGTTCTTC
CASSLKGGSILYNEQFF
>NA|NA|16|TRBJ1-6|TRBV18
TGTGCCAGCTCACCGGCGGGGGGGTGGTTGGATTCACCCCTCCACTTT
CASSPAGGWLDSPLHF